This TCR beta chain is drawn from a study of T cell clones after liver transplantation. The wider study: Three of the eight recipients were HCV-positive; the rest had non-autoimmune, non-viral transplant indications.

The method was immunoSEQ multiplex PCR; TCRdb's version includes in-frame clones alone and lacks a portion of them. The data show roughly 100,000 clones, around four fifths seen once. Study outcomes and limitations: Low donor cell numbers restricted donor-reactive repertoire measurement in a couple of subjects. Conclusions were preliminary, with small, heterogeneous patient groups.

Trimming shortened V by 4 bases and J by 1 base, and 13 bases separated the two germline ends. The CDR3 is made up of 15 amino acids. CDR1 and CDR2 from the germline V gene are SGHNT and YENEEA. On this clone: What it recognizes is unknown.

This chain joins TRBV11-3 and TRBJ1-1; maybe TRBD1 (6 bases). This sample comprised CD4+ T cells from blood, obtained around 48 months after liver transplant. The receptor was derived from a human patient who received a liver transplant. Some T cells may be supplied by the graft donor. The CDR3 reads CASSSTPGQNTEAFF. CDR3 coding DNA: TGTGCCAGCAGCTCTACCCCGGGACAGAACACTGAAGCTTTCTTT.